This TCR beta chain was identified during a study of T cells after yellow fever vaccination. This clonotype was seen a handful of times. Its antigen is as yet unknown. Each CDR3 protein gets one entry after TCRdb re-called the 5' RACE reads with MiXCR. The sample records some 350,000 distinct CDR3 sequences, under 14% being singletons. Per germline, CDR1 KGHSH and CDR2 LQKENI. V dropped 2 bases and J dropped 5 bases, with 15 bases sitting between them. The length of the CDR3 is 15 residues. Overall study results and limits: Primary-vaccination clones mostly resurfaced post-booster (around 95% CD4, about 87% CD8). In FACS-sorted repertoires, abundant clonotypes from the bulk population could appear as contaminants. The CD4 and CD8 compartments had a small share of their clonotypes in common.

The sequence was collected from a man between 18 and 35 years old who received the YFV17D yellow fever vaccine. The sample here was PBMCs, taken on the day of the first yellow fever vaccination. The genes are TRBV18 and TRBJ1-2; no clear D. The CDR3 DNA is TGTGCCAGCTCACCAGAGGAGGATGCACGATATGGCTACACCTTC. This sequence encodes CASSPEEDARYGYTF.